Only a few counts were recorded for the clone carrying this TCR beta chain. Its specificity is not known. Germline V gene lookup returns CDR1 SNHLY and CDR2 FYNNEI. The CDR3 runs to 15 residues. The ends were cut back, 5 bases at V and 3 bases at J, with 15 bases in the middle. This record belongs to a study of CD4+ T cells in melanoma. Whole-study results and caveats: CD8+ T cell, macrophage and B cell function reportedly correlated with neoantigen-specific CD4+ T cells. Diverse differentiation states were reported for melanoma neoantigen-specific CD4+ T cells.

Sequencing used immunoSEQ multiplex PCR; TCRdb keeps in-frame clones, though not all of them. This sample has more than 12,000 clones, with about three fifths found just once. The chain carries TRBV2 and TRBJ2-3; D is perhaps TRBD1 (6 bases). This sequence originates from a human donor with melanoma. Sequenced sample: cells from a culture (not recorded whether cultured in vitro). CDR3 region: CASSRVGQRTDTQYF. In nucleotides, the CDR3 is TGTGCCAGCAGTAGGGTCGGACAGAGAACAGATACGCAGTATTTT.